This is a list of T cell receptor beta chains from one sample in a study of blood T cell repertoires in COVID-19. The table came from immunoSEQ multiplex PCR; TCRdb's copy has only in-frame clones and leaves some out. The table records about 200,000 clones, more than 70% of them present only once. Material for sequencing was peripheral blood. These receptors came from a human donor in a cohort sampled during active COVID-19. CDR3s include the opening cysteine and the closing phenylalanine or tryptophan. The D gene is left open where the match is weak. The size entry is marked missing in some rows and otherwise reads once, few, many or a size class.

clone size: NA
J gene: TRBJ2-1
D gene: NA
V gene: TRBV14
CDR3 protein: CASSQDLSRDEQFF
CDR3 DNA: TGTGCCAGCAGCCAAGATCTTTCGAGGGATGAGCAGTTCTTC

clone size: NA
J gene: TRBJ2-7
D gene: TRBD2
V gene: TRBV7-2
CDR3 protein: CASSSLAGSEQYF
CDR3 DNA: TGTGCCAGCAGCTCCCTAGCGGGGTCCGAGCAGTACTTC

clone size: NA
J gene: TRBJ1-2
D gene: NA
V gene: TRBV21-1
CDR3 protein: CASSKRGRDSYTF
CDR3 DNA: TGTGCCAGCAGCAAAAGGGGAAGGGATAGCTACACCTTC

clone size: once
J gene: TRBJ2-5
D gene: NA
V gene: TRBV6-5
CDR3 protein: CASSITGYQETQYF
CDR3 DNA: TGTGCCAGCAGTATCACGGGGTACCAAGAGACCCAGTACTTC

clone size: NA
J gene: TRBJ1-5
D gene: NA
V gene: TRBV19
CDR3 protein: CASSIGYFGGEYQPQHF
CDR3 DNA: TGTGCCAGTAGTATTGGCTATTTCGGAGGTGAATATCAGCCCCAGCATTTT

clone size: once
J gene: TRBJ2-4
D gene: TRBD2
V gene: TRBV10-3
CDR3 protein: CAISEFLAGGAKNIQYF
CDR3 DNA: TGTGCCATCAGTGAGTTTCTAGCGGGGGGAGCCAAAAACATTCAGTACTTC

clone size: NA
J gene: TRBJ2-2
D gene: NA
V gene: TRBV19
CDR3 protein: CASSISVNTGELFF
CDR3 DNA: TGTGCCAGTAGTATATCGGTGAACACCGGGGAGCTGTTTTTT

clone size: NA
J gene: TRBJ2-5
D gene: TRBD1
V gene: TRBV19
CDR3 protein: CASDRGPGGTQYF
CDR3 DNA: TGTGCCAGCGACAGGGGGCCCGGTGGGACCCAGTACTTC

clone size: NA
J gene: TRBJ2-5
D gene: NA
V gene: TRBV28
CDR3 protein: CASSLALQETQYF
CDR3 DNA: TGTGCCAGCAGTTTGGCCCTCCAAGAGACCCAGTACTTC

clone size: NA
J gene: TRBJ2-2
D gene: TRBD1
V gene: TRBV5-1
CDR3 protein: CASKQGTGGSGELFF
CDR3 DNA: TGCGCCAGCAAACAGGGGACAGGGGGCTCCGGGGAGCTGTTTTTT

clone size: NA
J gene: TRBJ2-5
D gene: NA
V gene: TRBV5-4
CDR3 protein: CASSLVRDQETQYF
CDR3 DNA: TGTGCCAGCAGCTTGGTCAGGGACCAAGAGACCCAGTACTTC

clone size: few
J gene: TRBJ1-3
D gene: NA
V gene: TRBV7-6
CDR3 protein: CASSLNQGNTGNTIYF
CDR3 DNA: TGTGCCAGCAGCTTAAATCAGGGGAACACTGGAAACACCATATATTTT

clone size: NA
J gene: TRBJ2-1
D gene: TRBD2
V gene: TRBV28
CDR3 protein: CASSLGGLAGFGEQFF
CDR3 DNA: TGTGCCAGCAGTTTAGGAGGACTAGCGGGATTCGGTGAGCAGTTCTTC

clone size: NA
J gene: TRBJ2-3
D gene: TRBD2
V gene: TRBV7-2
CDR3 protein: CASRVAGVSTDTQYF
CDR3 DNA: TGTGCCAGCAGGGTAGCGGGGGTTAGCACAGATACGCAGTATTTT

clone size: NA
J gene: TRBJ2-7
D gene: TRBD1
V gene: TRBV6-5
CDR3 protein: CASGDRVWEQYF
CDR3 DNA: TGTGCCAGCGGGGACAGGGTCTGGGAGCAGTACTTC

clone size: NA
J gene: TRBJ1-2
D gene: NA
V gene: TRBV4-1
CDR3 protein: CASSYRTANGYGYTF
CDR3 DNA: TGCGCCAGCAGCTACCGGACAGCCAACGGATATGGCTACACCTTC

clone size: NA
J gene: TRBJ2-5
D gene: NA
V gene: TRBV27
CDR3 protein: CASSLGGTAQETQYF
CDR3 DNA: TGTGCCAGCAGCTTAGGCGGGACAGCTCAAGAGACCCAGTACTTC

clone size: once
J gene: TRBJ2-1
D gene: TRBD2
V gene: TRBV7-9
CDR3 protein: CASSLSGGPYNEQFF
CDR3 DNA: TGTGCCAGCAGCTTATCGGGAGGGCCCTACAATGAGCAGTTCTTC

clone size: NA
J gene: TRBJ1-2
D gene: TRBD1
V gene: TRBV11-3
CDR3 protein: CASSLAHPGQGLHNYGYTF
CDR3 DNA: TGTGCCAGCAGCTTAGCCCACCCGGGACAGGGGCTTCATAACTATGGCTACACCTTC

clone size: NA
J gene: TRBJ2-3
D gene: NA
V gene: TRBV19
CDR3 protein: CASSISRDTQYF
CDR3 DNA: TGTGCCAGTAGTATCTCGCGGGATACGCAGTATTTT

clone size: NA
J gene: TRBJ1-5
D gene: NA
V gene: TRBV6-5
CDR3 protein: CASSPVGGGNQPQHF
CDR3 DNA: TGTGCCAGCAGCCCGGTCGGGGGTGGCAATCAGCCCCAGCATTTT

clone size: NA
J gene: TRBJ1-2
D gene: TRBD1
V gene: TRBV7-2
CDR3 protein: CASSGGRGRDVFGYTF
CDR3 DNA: TGTGCCAGCAGCGGTGGCAGGGGGCGGGATGTGTTTGGCTACACCTTC